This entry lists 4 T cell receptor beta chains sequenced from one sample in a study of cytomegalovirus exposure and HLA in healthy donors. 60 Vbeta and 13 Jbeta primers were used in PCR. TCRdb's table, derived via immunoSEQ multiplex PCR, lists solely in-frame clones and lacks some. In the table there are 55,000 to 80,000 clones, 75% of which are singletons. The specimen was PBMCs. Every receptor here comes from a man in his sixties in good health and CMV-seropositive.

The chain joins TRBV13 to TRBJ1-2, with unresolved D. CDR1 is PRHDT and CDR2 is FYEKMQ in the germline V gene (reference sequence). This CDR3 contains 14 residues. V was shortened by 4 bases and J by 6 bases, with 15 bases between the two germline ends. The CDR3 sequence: CASSWRTGTDGYTF. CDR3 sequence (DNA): TGTGCCAGCAGCTGGAGGACGGGTACAGATGGCTACACCTTC.

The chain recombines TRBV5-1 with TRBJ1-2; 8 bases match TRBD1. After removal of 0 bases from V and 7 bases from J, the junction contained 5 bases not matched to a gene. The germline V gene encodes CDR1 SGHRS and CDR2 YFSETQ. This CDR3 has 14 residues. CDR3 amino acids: CASSLDGQGGGYTF. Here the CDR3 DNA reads TGCGCCAGCAGCTTGGATGGACAGGGAGGTGGCTACACCTTC.

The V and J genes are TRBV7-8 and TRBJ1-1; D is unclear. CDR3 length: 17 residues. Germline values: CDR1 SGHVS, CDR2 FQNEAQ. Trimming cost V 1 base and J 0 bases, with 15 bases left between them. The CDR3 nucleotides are TGTGCCAGCAGCTTAGTTTCGGGTAGGAAAATGAACACTGAAGCTTTCTTT. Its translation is CASSLVSGRKMNTEAFF.

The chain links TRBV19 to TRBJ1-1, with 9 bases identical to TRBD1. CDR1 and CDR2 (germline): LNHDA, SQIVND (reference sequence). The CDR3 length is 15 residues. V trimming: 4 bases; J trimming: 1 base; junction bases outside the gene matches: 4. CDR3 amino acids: CASSTRDRENTEAFF. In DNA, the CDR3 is TGTGCCAGTAGTACCCGGGACAGGGAGAACACTGAAGCTTTCTTT.